One and the same sample provided the 11 T cell receptor beta chains below, sequenced in a study of blood T cells in healthy people across ages. A second PCR, run for about 7 to 11 cycles, used a sample-barcoded 5' primer plus a J-beta primer mix. From the 5' RACE reads, TCRdb called clonotypes with MiXCR, one entry per CDR3 protein. Of over a million distinct CDR3 sequences detected, less than 45% appear once; the ten largest clones hold about 4%. Source material: blood. The receptors were gathered from a woman under 30 in good health.

The chain joins TRBV4-1 to TRBJ2-3, with unresolved D. Germline values: CDR1 MGHRA, CDR2 YSYEKL. Trimming pared 0 bases from V and 4 bases from J, leaving 5 bases between. CDR3 size: 13 residues. The CDR3 nucleotides read TGCGCCAGCAGCCAAGAAGGCCCAGATACGCAGTATTTT. It specifies CASSQEGPDTQYF.

This clonotype has ten or more counts. The chain has TRBV5-1 and TRBJ2-5; D ambiguous. Germline loops: CDR1 SGHRS, CDR2 YFSETQ. The length of the CDR3 is 11 residues. V shed 5 bases and J shed 2 bases, with 4 bases lying between them. CDR3 DNA: TGCGCCAGCAGACTACAAGAGACCCAGTACTTC. Amino acid sequence: CASRLQETQYF.

The J gene is TRBJ2-7, the V gene TRBV5-1, with a tentative D call TRBD1 (6 bases). The length of the CDR3 is 14 residues. Germline V lookup: CDR1 SGHRS, CDR2 YFSETQ. The ends were cut back, 7 bases at V and 2 bases at J, with 16 bases in the middle. CDR3 coding DNA: TGCGCCAGCCGGGAAAGGGACACAACCTACGAGCAGTACTTC. It is translated as CASRERDTTYEQYF.

This clonotype was detected a few times. The chain is built from TRBV6-1 and TRBJ2-7, with 12 bases that match TRBD2. Germline V gene data show CDR1 as MNHNS and CDR2 as SASEGT. Losses at the gene ends were 3 bases for V and 2 bases for J; bases not matched to a gene: 8. The CDR3 is made up of 17 amino acids. In nucleotides, the CDR3 is TGTGCCAGCAGTGATCTAGCGGGAGGGCCTGACCCCTACGAGCAGTACTTC. It translates to CASSDLAGGPDPYEQYF.

This clonotype was detected only a few times. The V and J genes are TRBV20-1 and TRBJ2-1, with D tentatively TRBD1 or TRBD2 (6 bases each). CDR1 is DFQATT and CDR2 is SNEGSKA in the germline V gene (reference sequence). Deletions cut 3 bases from V and 5 bases from J, with 8 bases between. This CDR3 has 12 amino acids. The CDR3 loop reads CSARRDNNEQFF. The CDR3 DNA follows: TGCAGTGCTAGGCGGGACAACAATGAGCAGTTCTTC.

Comment on this clonotype: Its ends do not fully match the called genes, so a read error is possible. The CDR3 DNA sequence: TGTGCCGGCAGCGCCACTAGCGGATCCTACAATGAGCAGTTCTTC. Translated, it gives CAGSATSGSYNEQFF. V usage is TRBV9 and J usage is TRBJ2-1; the match to TRBD2 covers 8 bases. Germline loops: CDR1 SGDLS, CDR2 YYNGEE. This CDR3 is built from 15 residues.

This clonotype was observed a few times. The chain employs TRBV20-1 and TRBJ2-7; the D gene is possibly TRBD2 (5 bases). The J call may not be correct, given that the DNA end is closer to TRBJ2-5. The germline CDR1 and CDR2 sequences are DFQATT and SNEGSKA (reference sequence). The CDR3 totals 14 residues. CDR3 loop: CSARDPVAGETQYF. The CDR3 DNA sequence: TGCAGTGCTAGAGATCCGGTGGCGGGAGAGACCCAGTACTTC.

The chain couples TRBV6-2 or TRBV6-3 to TRBJ2-1; 7 nucleotides line up with TRBD2. The CDR3 loop spans 16 amino acids. Germline V CDR1 and CDR2: MNHEY, SVGEGT. V lost 5 bases, J lost 4 bases, and 11 bases stayed unmatched. The CDR3 loop is CASSGLGWEAYNEQFF. CDR3 sequence (DNA): TGTGCCAGCAGTGGACTAGGGTGGGAGGCTTACAATGAGCAGTTCTTC.

This chain links TRBV2 with TRBJ2-5; 8 positions match TRBD2. The CDR3 is 14 amino acids. Germline trimming cut 3 bases from V and 3 bases from J; bases unmatched to any gene: 3. From germline, CDR1 is SNHLY and CDR2 FYNNEI. The CDR3 bases are TGTGCCAGCAGTGAGGTTAGCGGGGAAGAGACCCAGTACTTC. It is translated as CASSEVSGEETQYF.

This clonotype was seen a few times. In nucleotides, the CDR3 is TGTGCCAGCAGTTACAGGGGAGGTGAGCAGTTCTTC. Translation: CASSYRGGEQFF. This chain joins TRBV6-6 and TRBJ2-1; tentative D call: TRBD2 (6 bases). CDR1 is MNHNY and CDR2 is SVGAGI in the germline V gene (reference sequence). Deletions cut 2 bases from V and 9 bases from J, with 8 bases between. The CDR3 consists of 12 residues.

The V gene is TRBV5-1, the J gene TRBJ2-5; no clear D gene. CDR1 and CDR2 (germline): SGHRS, YFSETQ. The CDR3 totals 14 residues. V lost 4 bases and J lost 0, with 10 bases in between. The CDR3 region has the DNA TGCGCCAGCAGCGGGGATTGGGACCAAGAGACCCAGTACTTC. Translation gives CASSGDWDQETQYF.